The 22 T cell receptor beta chains in this list originate from one sample, sequenced in a study of beta chain features in type 1 diabetes. Expressed TCRB transcripts were sequenced, since all the RNA that had been isolated was reverse transcribed. Assay: immunoSEQ multiplex PCR; the TCRdb copy retains only in-frame clones and omits some. Counted here are roughly 230,000 clones, 9.6% occurring once; the ten biggest clones make up approximately 0.03%. The specimen was naive CD4+ T cells from blood. The receptors were sampled from a woman aged 18-30 years in good health.

The J gene is TRBJ2-1, the V gene TRBV30, with 7 bases lining up with TRBD2. The CDR3 length is 13 residues. The germline CDR1 and CDR2 sequences are GTSNPN and SVGIG (reference sequence). Trimming took 5 bases from V and 4 from J; bases not matched to a gene: 5. The DNA of the CDR3 is TGTGCCTGGGGTAGCGGGTCGTACAATGAGCAGTTCTTC. Protein sequence: CAWGSGSYNEQFF.

This clone was seen a handful of times. The chain has TRBV5-1 and TRBJ2-5; D ambiguous. The CDR3 is 12 residues long. Trimming removed 5 bases at V and 7 bases at J, with 12 bases between. CDR1 and CDR2 (germline): SGHRS, YFSETQ. The CDR3 reads CASRDPSGTQYF. Here the CDR3 DNA reads TGCGCCAGCAGAGATCCCTCCGGGACCCAGTACTTC.

The rearrangement links TRBV7-9 to TRBJ2-2; 11 bases align to TRBD2. The CDR3 length is 16 residues. The V gene end was trimmed by 5 bases and the J gene end by 0 bases; junction bases not matched to a gene: 2. Germline V gene lookup returns CDR1 SEHNR and CDR2 FQNEAQ (reference sequence). The DNA for the CDR3 is TGTGCCAGCAGCGTTAGCGGGGGGGCGAACACCGGGGAGCTGTTTTTT. As protein: CASSVSGGANTGELFF.

This clone was counted a few times. This chain uses TRBV2 with TRBJ1-1, with D unresolved. This CDR3 spans 11 amino acids. Germline V CDR1 and CDR2: SNHLY, FYNNEI. V was clipped by 7 bases and J by 4 bases, with 7 bases between them. The CDR3 DNA reads as TGTGCCAGCAAGCAGGCCACTGAAGCTTTCTTT. It encodes CASKQATEAFF.

This clone was observed a handful of times. This sequence joins TRBV30 and TRBJ2-7; the D gene is possibly TRBD2 (6 bases). The CDR3 runs 12 residues. V dropped 1 base and J dropped 3 bases, with 7 bases sitting between them. Germline V lookup: CDR1 GTSNPN, CDR2 SVGIG (reference sequence). The CDR3 nucleotides read TGTGCCTGGAGTGGCGGGGTCTACGAGCAGTACTTC. Encoded protein: CAWSGGVYEQYF.

The chain links TRBV25-1 to TRBJ1-5; possible D gene TRBD1, 6 bases. CDR3 size: 15 residues. Germline-derived CDR1 and CDR2 are MGHDK and SYGVNS. Trimming stripped 3 bases from V and 2 bases from J, with 11 bases between. CDR3 nucleotides: TGTGCCAGCAGTGACCCCAGGGGCGGCAATCAGCCCCAGCATTTT. Translated, it gives CASSDPRGGNQPQHF.

The chain joins TRBV11-2 to TRBJ2-1, with 16 bases matching TRBD2. Germline trimming cut 5 bases from V and 9 bases from J; bases unmatched to any gene: 10. CDR3 length: 17 amino acids. The germline V gene has CDR1 SGHAT and CDR2 FQNNGV. CDR3 coding DNA: TGTGCCAGCAGCAAGGGACTAGCGGGAGGGGGTGGTTTTGAGCAGTTCTTC. It translates to CASSKGLAGGGGFEQFF.

A few counts support this clone. This chain uses TRBV5-1 with TRBJ2-5; 7 bases match TRBD1. V shed 0 bases and J 2 bases; nucleotides not matched to a gene: 7. In germline, CDR1 is SGHRS, CDR2 YFSETQ. The CDR3 sequence is 16 residues long. This CDR3 is CASSLGGGLYQETQYF. DNA of the CDR3: TGCGCCAGCAGCTTGGGAGGGGGCCTTTATCAAGAGACCCAGTACTTC.

This clone was seen more than once but under ten times. The chain has TRBV5-4 and TRBJ2-1, with D perhaps matching TRBD2 (5 bases). Trimming cost V 4 bases and J 10 bases, with 12 bases left between them. Germline assignment: CDR1 SGHNT and CDR2 YYREEE (reference sequence). This CDR3 contains 12 residues. In nucleotides, the CDR3 is TGTGCCAGCAGCCTGGACTCCTTCGAGCAGTTCTTC. Translated: CASSLDSFEQFF.

This clone occurred a few times. The V call is TRBV19, the J call TRBJ1-2; maybe TRBD1 (5 bases). V gave up 6 bases and J gave up 4 bases, with 12 bases separating them. The CDR3 is 13 amino acids. CDR1 and CDR2 from the germline V gene are LNHDA and SQIVND (reference sequence). CDR3 sequence reads: CASRGTGGYGYTF. CDR3 DNA: TGTGCCAGTAGGGGTACCGGGGGCTATGGCTACACCTTC.

In its sample, this clone was seen a few times. The chain links TRBV27 to TRBJ2-1, with D possibly being TRBD1 (6 bases). The CDR3 covers 17 residues. In germline, CDR1 is MNHEY, CDR2 SMNVEV (reference sequence). V gave up 4 bases and J gave up 1 base, with 17 bases separating them. The CDR3 sequence is CASSSPDRPKSYNEQFF. CDR3 in DNA: TGTGCCAGCAGTTCCCCCGACAGGCCCAAATCCTACAATGAGCAGTTCTTC.

The chain carries TRBV5-8 and TRBJ1-2, with a possible D match to TRBD1 (6 bases). Germline values: CDR1 SGHTS, CDR2 YDEGEE. This CDR3 contains 15 residues. The V gene lost 0 bases and the J gene lost 4 bases, with 13 bases spanning the gap. The CDR3 region is CASSLAGAGAYGYTF. The CDR3 DNA follows: TGTGCCAGCAGCTTGGCCGGGGCAGGGGCCTATGGCTACACCTTC. The variable domain in full, with the rest retrieved from reference TRBV5-8 and TRBJ1-2, is EAGVTQSPTHLIKTRGQQATLRCSPISGHTSVYWYQQALGLGLQFLLWYDEGEERNRGNFPPRFSGRQFPNYSSELNVNALELEDSALYLCASSLAGAGAYGYTFGSGTRLTVV.

The rearrangement joins TRBV7-9 to TRBJ2-7, with 8 bases aligning to TRBD2. CDR3 size: 15 residues. After removal of 1 base from V and 3 bases from J, the junction contained 5 bases not matched to a gene. Looked up from germline, CDR1 is SEHNR and CDR2 is FQNEAQ (reference sequence). The CDR3 DNA is TGTGCCAGCAGCTTAGACCGGGGGGGCGTCTACGAGCAGTACTTC. It codes for CASSLDRGGVYEQYF.

This clone was seen only a few times. The rearrangement uses TRBV25-1 and TRBJ1-2; TRBD1 might be the D (6 bases). Germline loops: CDR1 MGHDK, CDR2 SYGVNS. The CDR3 length is 12 residues. V lost 5 bases to trimming and J lost 8 bases, with 12 bases between them. CDR3 sequence reads: CASSKTGIGYTF. CDR3 in DNA: TGTGCCAGCAGTAAAACAGGGATCGGCTACACCTTC.

The rearrangement links TRBV5-1 to TRBJ2-1; 7 bases agree with TRBD1. Germline CDR1 is SGHRS and CDR2 is YFSETQ. The J segment lost 4 bases and the V segment lost 4 bases, leaving 5 bases of the junction unmatched. The CDR3 is made up of 14 amino acids. CDR3 coding DNA: TGCGCCAGCAGCCGGGGACAGTTATACAATGAGCAGTTCTTC. This encodes CASSRGQLYNEQFF.

V and J are TRBV19 and TRBJ1-5, with D hard to call. V lost 3 bases and J 3 bases, leaving 12 bases between the germline ends. Looked up from germline, CDR1 is LNHDA and CDR2 is SQIVND (reference sequence). This CDR3 comprises 15 residues. In DNA, the CDR3 is TGTGCCAGTAGTATCGGTATGATGTTCAATCAGCCCCAGCATTTT. As protein: CASSIGMMFNQPQHF.

The chain's CDR3 is CASSAGQAVYGYTF. The CDR3 DNA reads TGTGCCAGCAGTGCCGGACAGGCGGTCTATGGCTACACCTTC. This chain connects TRBV27 to TRBJ1-2, with 7 bases aligning to TRBD1. The germline V gene encodes CDR1 MNHEY and CDR2 SMNVEV (reference sequence). V was clipped by 5 bases and J by 4 bases; unmatched bases: 7. This CDR3 has 14 amino acids.

This clone has just a few counts. The gene calls are TRBV9 and TRBJ1-6, with 7 positions matching TRBD1. This CDR3 is 15 amino acids long. The V segment lost 2 bases and the J segment 8 bases; nucleotides outside the gene matches: 7. Looked up from germline, CDR1 is SGDLS and CDR2 is YYNGEE. In DNA form, the CDR3 reads TGTGCCAGCAGCGTGGACGGGGACAGTTATTCACCCCTCCACTTT. Its protein is CASSVDGDSYSPLHF.

This chain links TRBV5-1 with TRBJ1-3; 9 nucleotides agree with TRBD1. The CDR3 runs 15 residues. The trim removed 7 bases at V and 0 bases at J, leaving 5 bases unmatched. Germline loops: CDR1 SGHRS, CDR2 YFSETQ. In nucleotides, the CDR3 is TGCGCCAGCCAGGGACAGGGAAACTCTGGAAACACCATATATTTT. This sequence encodes CASQGQGNSGNTIYF.

The chain combines TRBV18 with TRBJ1-5, with 8 positions matching TRBD1. CDR3 length equals 16 residues. Germline V CDR1 and CDR2: KGHSH, LQKENI. Unmatched junction bases numbered 14, after V lost 6 bases and J lost 7 bases. The CDR3 spells CASSPLPGTGTQPQHF. The CDR3 region has the DNA TGTGCCAGCTCCCCTCTCCCCGGGACAGGTACGCAGCCCCAGCATTTT.

This clone was counted a few times. V gene TRBV2 combines with J gene TRBJ1-1, with 9 bases aligning to TRBD1. J gave up 5 bases and V 10 bases, and 8 bases lay outside the gene matches. Germline V gene lookup returns CDR1 SNHLY and CDR2 FYNNEI. CDR3 length: 13 residues. The CDR3 sequence: CAIEGQGRTEAFF. The CDR3 DNA reads as TGTGCCATAGAAGGACAGGGGAGGACTGAAGCTTTCTTT.

This clone has just a few counts. The chain uses TRBV14 and TRBJ2-5, with 9 nucleotides matching TRBD1. The CDR3 has 16 amino acids. V gave up 4 bases and J gave up 4 bases; unmatched junction bases: 10. Germline V gene data show CDR1 as SGHDN and CDR2 as FVKESK. CDR3 DNA sequence: TGTGCCAGCAGCCCGCACCGGGACAGGGAACGAGAGACCCAGTACTTC. It specifies CASSPHRDRERETQYF.